What follows are 9 T cell receptor beta chains derived from one specimen sequenced in a study of early T cells in non-severe SARS-CoV-2 infection. Using its own MiXCR run on the 5' RACE reads, TCRdb lists one record per CDR3 protein. The profile shows some 81,000 distinct CDR3 sequences, 15% to 20% of them singletons. Material for sequencing was whole blood. All receptors come from an adult who was a healthcare worker with PCR-confirmed SARS-CoV-2 infection or an uninfected control (not recorded which).

This clonotype was counted many times. The chain has TRBV27 and TRBJ2-7; D possibly corresponds to TRBD1 (7 bases). Trimming removed 9 bases at V and 0 bases at J, with 18 bases between. In germline, CDR1 is MNHEY, CDR2 SMNVEV (reference sequence). There are 15 residues in the CDR3. CDR3 protein: CASSRRGQSSYEQYF. The CDR3 bases are TGTGCCAGTTCTAGGCGGGGACAGTCCTCCTACGAGCAGTACTTC.

The sample holds many counts of this clonotype. The V gene is TRBV10-2, the J gene TRBJ2-6; possibly TRBD2 for D (6 bases). Germline CDR1 and CDR2: WSHSY and SAAADI. V lost 3 bases, J lost 4 bases, and 16 bases lay in between. The CDR3 covers 17 residues. The DNA of the CDR3 is TGCGCCAGCAGTGACGGAGGGAAGGGCCTGGGGGCCAACGTCCTGACTTTC. Amino acid sequence: CASSDGGKGLGANVLTF.

The chain recombines TRBV29-1 with TRBJ2-7; D ambiguous. Between the trimmed V and J ends, which lost 4 bases and 0 bases, there was a span of 10 bases. Germline lookup yields CDR1 SQVTM and CDR2 ANQGSEA. The CDR3 extends over 13 amino acids. The CDR3 DNA reads TGCAGCGTTGTGCCCCAGGACTCCTACGAGCAGTACTTC. It yields the protein CSVVPQDSYEQYF.

This clonotype has more than one count but fewer than ten. The V and J genes are TRBV3-1 and TRBJ2-7; D remains unclear. The V gene lost 4 bases and the J gene lost 7 bases, with 8 bases spanning the gap. The CDR3 covers 11 residues. Germline V lookup: CDR1 LGHDT, CDR2 YNNKEL (reference sequence). CDR3 sequence reads: CASSPEIEQYF. The CDR3 coding sequence is TGTGCCAGCAGCCCCGAAATTGAGCAGTACTTC.

The chain links TRBV10-1 to TRBJ1-1; no firm D call. The germline V and J ends were trimmed by 2 bases and 1 base, with 8 bases remaining between them. The germline V gene has CDR1 WNHNN and CDR2 SYGVQD (reference sequence). This CDR3 is 14 amino acids long. As DNA, the CDR3 is TGCGCCAGCAGTGAGGGCTCGGGGAACACTGAAGCTTTCTTT. It encodes CASSEGSGNTEAFF.

In its sample, this clonotype was seen a few times. The chain has TRBV1 and TRBJ1-1; the tabulated D call, TRBD1, remains unverified against the DNA. TRBV1 is an annotated pseudogene. The CDR3 contains 17 residues. CDR3 amino acids: CTSSQGQGTEWNTEAFF. For the CDR3, the DNA is TGCACCAGCAGCCAAGGACAGGGGACCGAATGGAACACTGAAGCTTTCTTT.

The chain couples TRBV11-2 to TRBJ2-1; D perhaps matches TRBD2 (5 bases). The germline V and J ends were trimmed by 1 base and 9 bases, with 10 bases remaining between them. The CDR3 runs 13 residues. Germline-derived CDR1 and CDR2 are SGHAT and FQNNGV. The CDR3 loop is CASSLGLASEQFF. The CDR3 region has the DNA TGTGCCAGCAGCTTAGGTCTAGCATCTGAGCAGTTCTTC.

This clonotype came up a few times. The chain couples TRBV10-2 to TRBJ2-3, with D maybe TRBD2 (7 bases). The length of the CDR3 is 13 residues. Trimming pared 6 bases from V and 5 bases from J, leaving 12 bases between. Germline CDR1 is WSHSY and CDR2 is SAAADI. CDR3 residues: CASRGGAEDTQYF. CDR3 coding DNA: TGCGCCAGCAGAGGGGGGGCCGAAGATACGCAGTATTTT.

V and J are TRBV28 and TRBJ2-2, with a possible D match to TRBD1 (6 bases). This CDR3 spans 13 amino acids. Germline-derived CDR1 and CDR2 are MDHEN and SYDVKM. V was clipped by 2 bases and J by 6 bases, with 7 bases between them. CDR3 protein: CASSLTGPGELFF. CDR3 DNA: TGTGCCAGCAGTTTAACAGGGCCCGGGGAGCTGTTTTTT.